These 7 T cell receptor beta chains originate from one sample sequenced in a study of OX40 agonist ivuxolimab in advanced cancers. Clones were sequenced by immunoSEQ multiplex PCR, and TCRdb holds only the in-frame ones, with some missing. The sample consists of 70,000 to 95,000 clones, around 83% of them appearing once. The sequences come from CD4+ or CD8+ T cells sorted from blood, collected in a trial of the OX40 agonist ivuxolimab. These receptors all come from an adult with an advanced solid tumor such as melanoma, head and neck, liver or kidney cancer.

CDR3 residues: CASSRAAGLEKLFF. The DNA for the CDR3 is TGTGCCAGCAGCCGAGCGGCAGGGCTGGAGAAACTGTTTTTT. The chain employs TRBV2 and TRBJ1-4; the D gene is possibly TRBD1 (5 bases). Germline assignment: CDR1 SNHLY and CDR2 FYNNEI. This CDR3 region has 14 residues. Trimming left V 6 bases short and J 11 bases short, with 19 bases between.

The chain couples TRBV19 to TRBJ1-5, with D possibly matching TRBD1 (5 bases). Trimming removed 5 bases at V and 6 bases at J, with 11 bases between. Germline values: CDR1 LNHDA, CDR2 SQIVND (reference sequence). This CDR3 region has 13 residues. DNA of the CDR3: TGTGCCAGTAGTCCGGGACCCCCTCAGCCCCAGCATTTT. Translating it yields CASSPGPPQPQHF.

The CDR3 nucleotides read TGTGCCAGCAGTGACCGGGACAAATCCTACGAGCAGTACTTC. Translation: CASSDRDKSYEQYF. The chain joins TRBV2 to TRBJ2-7, with a weak D call TRBD1 (6 bases). This CDR3 region has 14 residues. The V end lost 3 bases, the J end lost 1 base, and 10 bases lay between the germline ends. In germline, CDR1 is SNHLY, CDR2 FYNNEI.

The genes are TRBV30 and TRBJ1-3; D is possibly TRBD1 (5 bases). Germline V lookup: CDR1 GTSNPN, CDR2 SVGIG (reference sequence). The CDR3 is 15 residues long. Trimming pared 0 bases from V and 3 bases from J, leaving 12 bases between. CDR3 in amino acids: CAWSVGGTSGNTIYF. DNA of the CDR3: TGTGCCTGGAGTGTAGGAGGGACTAGTGGAAACACCATATATTTT.

The rearrangement uses TRBV7-8 and TRBJ1-1; 10 bases line up with TRBD1. CDR3 length: 14 amino acids. Unmatched junction bases numbered 8, after V lost 6 bases and J lost 7 bases. Germline loops: CDR1 SGHVS, CDR2 FQNEAQ. Here the CDR3 reads CASRMVTGGDEAFF. The CDR3, as DNA: TGTGCCAGCAGGATGGTGACAGGGGGCGATGAAGCTTTCTTT. The variable domain in full, with the rest retrieved from reference TRBV7-8 and TRBJ1-1, is GAGVSQSPRYKVAKRGQDVALRCDPISGHVSLFWYQQALGQGPEFLTYFQNEAQLDKSGLPSDRFFAERPEGSVSTLKIQRTQQEDSAVYLCASRMVTGGDEAFFGQGTRLTVV.

The rearrangement joins TRBV19 to TRBJ2-7; 10 positions agree with TRBD2. The CDR3 is 16 amino acids. The V segment lost 5 bases and the J segment 3 bases; nucleotides outside the gene matches: 10. CDR1 LNHDA and CDR2 SQIVND come from the germline V gene (reference sequence). CDR3 coding DNA: TGTGCCAGTAGTCAGGGGAGCGGGAGGGACAACTACGAGCAGTACTTC. It translates to CASSQGSGRDNYEQYF.

This clone came up a few times. The chain employs TRBV5-1 and TRBJ2-5; TRBD2 might be the D (5 bases). Germline CDR1 reads SGHRS; CDR2 reads YFSETQ. This CDR3 spans 15 amino acids. The V and J ends lost 5 bases and 1 base respectively, with 15 bases between them. CDR3 nucleotides: TGCGCCAGCAGTTGGGCGGGCCTAACCCAAGAGACCCAGTACTTC. Residues: CASSWAGLTQETQYF.